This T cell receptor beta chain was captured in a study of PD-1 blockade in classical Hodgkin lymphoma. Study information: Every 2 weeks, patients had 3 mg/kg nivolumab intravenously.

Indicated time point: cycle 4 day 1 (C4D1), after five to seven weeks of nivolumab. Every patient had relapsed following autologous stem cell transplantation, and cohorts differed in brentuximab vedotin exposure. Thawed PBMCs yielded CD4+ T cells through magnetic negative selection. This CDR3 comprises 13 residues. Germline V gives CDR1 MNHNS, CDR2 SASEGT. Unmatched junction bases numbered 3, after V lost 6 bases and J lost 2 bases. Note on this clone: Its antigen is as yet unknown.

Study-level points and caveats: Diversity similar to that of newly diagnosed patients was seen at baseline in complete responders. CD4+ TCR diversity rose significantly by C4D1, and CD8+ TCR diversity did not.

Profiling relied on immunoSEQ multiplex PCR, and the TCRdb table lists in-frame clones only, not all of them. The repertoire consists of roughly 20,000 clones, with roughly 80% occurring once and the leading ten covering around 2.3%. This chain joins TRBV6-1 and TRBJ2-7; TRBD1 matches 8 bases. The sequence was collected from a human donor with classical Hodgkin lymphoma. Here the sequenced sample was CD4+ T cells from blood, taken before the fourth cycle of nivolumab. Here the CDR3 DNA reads TGTGCCAGCAGCCTGACAGGGGCCTACGAGCAGTACGTC. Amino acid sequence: CASSLTGAYEQYV.